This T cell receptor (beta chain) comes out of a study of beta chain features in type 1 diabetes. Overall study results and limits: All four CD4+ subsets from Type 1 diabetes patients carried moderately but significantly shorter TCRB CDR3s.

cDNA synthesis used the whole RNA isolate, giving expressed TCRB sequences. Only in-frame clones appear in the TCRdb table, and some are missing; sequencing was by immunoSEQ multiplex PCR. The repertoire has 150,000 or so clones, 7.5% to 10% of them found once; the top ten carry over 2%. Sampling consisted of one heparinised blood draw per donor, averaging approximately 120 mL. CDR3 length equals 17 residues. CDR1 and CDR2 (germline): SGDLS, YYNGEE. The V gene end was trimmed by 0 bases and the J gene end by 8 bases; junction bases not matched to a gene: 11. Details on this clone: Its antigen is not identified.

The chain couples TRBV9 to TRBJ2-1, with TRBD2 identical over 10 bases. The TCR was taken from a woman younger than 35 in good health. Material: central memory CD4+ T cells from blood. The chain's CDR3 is CASSVGFASGSIDEQFF. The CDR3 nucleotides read TGTGCCAGCAGCGTAGGGTTCGCTAGCGGGAGTATCGATGAGCAGTTCTTC.